The TCR beta chain under discussion was sequenced for a study of Tregs in tolerant kidney transplant recipients. Clones were read by immunoSEQ multiplex PCR, and TCRdb kept only the in-frame ones, dropping some. This table has 60,000 or so clones, approximately 82% appearing once. The CDR3 covers 15 residues. The gene calls are TRBV21-1 and TRBJ2-1. TRBV21-1 represents a pseudogene. This TCR was recovered from a human donor in good health. The source material was CD4+ T cells from blood. The CDR3 region has the DNA TGTGCCAGCAGACGCTCCGGGCCTCAGTACAATGAGCAGTTCTTC. It is translated as CASRRSGPQYNEQFF.